This TCR beta chain is from a study of blood T cell repertoires in COVID-19. This clone showed up just a few times. The repertoire was sequenced with immunoSEQ multiplex PCR; TCRdb's copy has only in-frame clones and lacks some. The sample gives tens of thousands of clones, approximately 90% of which show up once; approximately 15% is in the top ten. From germline, CDR1 is MNHEY and CDR2 SVGAGI. The V and J ends lost 2 bases and 2 bases respectively, with 15 bases between them. This CDR3 has 16 amino acids. The V and J genes are TRBV6-5 and TRBJ2-5, with a possible D match to TRBD1 (6 bases). The TCR sequence derives from a man between 65 and 85 years old with active or convalescent COVID-19. Input material: peripheral blood. DNA of the CDR3: TGTGCCAGCAGTTACGGGTCGGACAGTTTACAAGAGACCCAGTACTTC. This encodes CASSYGSDSLQETQYF.